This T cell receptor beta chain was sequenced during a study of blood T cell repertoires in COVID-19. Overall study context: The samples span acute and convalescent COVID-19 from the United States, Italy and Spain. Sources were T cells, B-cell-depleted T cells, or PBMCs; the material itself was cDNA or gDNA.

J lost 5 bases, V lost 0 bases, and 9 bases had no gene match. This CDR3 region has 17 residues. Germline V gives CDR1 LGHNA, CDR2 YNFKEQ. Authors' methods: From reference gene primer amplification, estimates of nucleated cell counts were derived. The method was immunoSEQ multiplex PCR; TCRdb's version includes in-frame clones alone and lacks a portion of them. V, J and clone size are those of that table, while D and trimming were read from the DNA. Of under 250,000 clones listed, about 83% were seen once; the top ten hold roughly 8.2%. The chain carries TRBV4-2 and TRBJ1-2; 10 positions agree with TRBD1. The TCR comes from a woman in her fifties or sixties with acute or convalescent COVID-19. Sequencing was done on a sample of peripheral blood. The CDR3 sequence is CASSQEPPGQGTYGYTF. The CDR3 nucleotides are TGTGCCAGCAGCCAAGAGCCGCCGGGACAGGGGACTTATGGCTACACCTTC.